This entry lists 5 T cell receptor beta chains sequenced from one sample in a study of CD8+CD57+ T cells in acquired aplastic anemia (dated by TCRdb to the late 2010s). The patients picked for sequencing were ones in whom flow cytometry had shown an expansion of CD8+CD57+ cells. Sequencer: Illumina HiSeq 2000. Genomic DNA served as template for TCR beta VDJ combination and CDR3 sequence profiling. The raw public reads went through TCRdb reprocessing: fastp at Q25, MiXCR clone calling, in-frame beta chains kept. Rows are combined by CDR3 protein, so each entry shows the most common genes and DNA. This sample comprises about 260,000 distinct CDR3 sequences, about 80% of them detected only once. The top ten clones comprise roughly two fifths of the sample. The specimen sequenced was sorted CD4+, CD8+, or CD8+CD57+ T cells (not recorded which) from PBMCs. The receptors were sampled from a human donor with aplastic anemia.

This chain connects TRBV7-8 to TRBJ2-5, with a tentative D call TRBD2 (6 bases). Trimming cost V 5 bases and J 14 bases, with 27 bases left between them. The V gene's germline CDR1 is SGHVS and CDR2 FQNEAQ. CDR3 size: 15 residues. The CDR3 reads CASSLPGAWDTHYYF. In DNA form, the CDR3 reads TGTGCCAGCAGCCTACCGGGAGCTTGGGATACGCACTATTACTTC.

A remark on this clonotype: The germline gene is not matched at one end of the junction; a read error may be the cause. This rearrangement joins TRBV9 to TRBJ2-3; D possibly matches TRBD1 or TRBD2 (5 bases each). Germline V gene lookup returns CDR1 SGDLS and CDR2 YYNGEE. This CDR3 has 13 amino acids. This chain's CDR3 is CASSDQGGELFFF. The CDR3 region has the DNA TGTGCCAGCAGCGACCAGGGTGGGGAGCTGTTTTTTTTT.

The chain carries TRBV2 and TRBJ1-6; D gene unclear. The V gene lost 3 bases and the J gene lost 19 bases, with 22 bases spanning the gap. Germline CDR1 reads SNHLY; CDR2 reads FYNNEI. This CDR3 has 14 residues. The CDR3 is CASSERYSNQPQHF. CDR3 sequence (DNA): TGTGCCAGCAGTGAGAGGTATAGCAATCAACCCCAGCACTTT.

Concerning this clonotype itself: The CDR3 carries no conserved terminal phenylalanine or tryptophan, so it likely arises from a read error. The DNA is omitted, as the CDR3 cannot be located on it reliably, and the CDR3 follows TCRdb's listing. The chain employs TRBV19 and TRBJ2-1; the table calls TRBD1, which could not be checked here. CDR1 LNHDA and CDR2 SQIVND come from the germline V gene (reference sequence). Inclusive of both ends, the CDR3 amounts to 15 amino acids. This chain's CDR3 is CASSAGTGSGELFFG.

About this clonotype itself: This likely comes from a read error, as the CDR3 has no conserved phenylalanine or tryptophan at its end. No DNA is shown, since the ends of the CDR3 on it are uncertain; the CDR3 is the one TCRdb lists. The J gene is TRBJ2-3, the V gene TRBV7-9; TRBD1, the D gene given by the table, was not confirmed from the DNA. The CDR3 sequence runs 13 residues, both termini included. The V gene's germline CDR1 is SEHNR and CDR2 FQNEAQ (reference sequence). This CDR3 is CASSLGRRELFFL.